A selection of T cell receptor beta chains follows, all from one sample in a study of cytomegalovirus exposure and HLA in healthy donors. Here immunoSEQ multiplex PCR was the method, and the copy in TCRdb shows in-frame clones only, minus some. The data hold tens of thousands of clones, with around 90% observed a single time. Sequenced material: PBMCs. These receptors originate from a young man in good health and CMV-seronegative. CDR3s include the opening cysteine and the closing phenylalanine or tryptophan. The order of the fields is D gene, clone size, J gene, V gene, CDR3 protein, CDR3 DNA. D genes are given only for firm matches. Clone size, where shown, is once, few, many, or a class for clones that have expanded.

d_call: TRBD1
clone_size: -
j_call: TRBJ1-4
v_call: TRBV7-2
cdr3_aa: CASSLYRGEVEKLFF
cdr3_nt: TGTGCCAGCAGCTTGTACAGGGGTGAAGTGGAAAAACTGTTTTTT

d_call: TRBD1
clone_size: -
j_call: TRBJ1-5
v_call: TRBV7-9
cdr3_aa: CASSEWTGSNNQPQHF
cdr3_nt: TGTGCCAGCAGCGAATGGACAGGGTCGAACAATCAGCCCCAGCATTTT

d_call: TRBD2
clone_size: -
j_call: TRBJ2-1
v_call: TRBV5-4
cdr3_aa: CASSPRAGGGNNEQFF
cdr3_nt: TGTGCCAGCAGCCCACGGGCGGGGGGCGGAAACAATGAGCAGTTCTTC

d_call: -
clone_size: -
j_call: TRBJ2-7
v_call: TRBV5-1
cdr3_aa: CASSVENEQYF
cdr3_nt: TGCGCCAGCAGCGTCGAGAACGAGCAGTACTTC

d_call: -
clone_size: -
j_call: TRBJ1-1
v_call: TRBV2
cdr3_aa: CASSDRGNTEAFF
cdr3_nt: TGTGCCAGCAGTGATAGAGGGAACACTGAAGCTTTCTTT

d_call: TRBD1
clone_size: -
j_call: TRBJ2-5
v_call: TRBV7-9
cdr3_aa: CASSHPGQGSSGTQYF
cdr3_nt: TGTGCCAGCAGCCACCCTGGACAGGGGAGTTCTGGGACCCAGTACTTC

d_call: -
clone_size: -
j_call: TRBJ1-1
v_call: TRBV30
cdr3_aa: CAWSDPGTEAFF
cdr3_nt: TGTGCCTGGAGTGACCCCGGCACTGAAGCTTTCTTT

d_call: TRBD1
clone_size: -
j_call: TRBJ1-2
v_call: TRBV5-6
cdr3_aa: CASSSGTGFNYGYTF
cdr3_nt: TGTGCCAGCAGCTCCGGGACAGGGTTTAACTATGGCTACACCTTC

d_call: TRBD1
clone_size: once
j_call: TRBJ2-7
v_call: TRBV19
cdr3_aa: CASSKSAPRGTVSSYEQYF
cdr3_nt: TGTGCCAGTAGTAAGTCCGCCCCCCGAGGGACAGTTAGCTCCTACGAGCAGTACTTC

d_call: TRBD2
clone_size: -
j_call: TRBJ2-1
v_call: TRBV18
cdr3_aa: CASSPPSGVYNEQFF
cdr3_nt: TGTGCCAGCTCACCACCTAGCGGGGTTTACAATGAGCAGTTCTTC

d_call: -
clone_size: -
j_call: TRBJ2-7
v_call: TRBV6-1
cdr3_aa: CASSVVRTYEQYF
cdr3_nt: TGTGCCAGCAGTGTCGTCAGAACCTACGAGCAGTACTTC

d_call: TRBD1
clone_size: -
j_call: TRBJ2-2
v_call: TRBV6-5
cdr3_aa: CASSRHRGTGELFF
cdr3_nt: TGTGCCAGCAGCCGCCACAGGGGGACCGGGGAGCTGTTTTTT

d_call: -
clone_size: -
j_call: TRBJ2-1
v_call: TRBV5-1
cdr3_aa: CASSLAGNEQFF
cdr3_nt: TGCGCCAGCAGCTTGGCGGGGAATGAGCAGTTCTTC

d_call: -
clone_size: -
j_call: TRBJ1-3
v_call: TRBV5-4
cdr3_aa: CASSSGRSGNTIYF
cdr3_nt: TGTGCCAGCAGCTCAGGGCGCTCTGGAAACACCATATATTTT

d_call: TRBD1
clone_size: -
j_call: TRBJ2-7
v_call: TRBV5-4
cdr3_aa: CASSFTGESYEQYF
cdr3_nt: TGTGCCAGCAGCTTCACAGGGGAGTCCTACGAGCAGTACTTC

d_call: -
clone_size: -
j_call: TRBJ2-5
v_call: TRBV5-1
cdr3_aa: CASSFFSEGETQYF
cdr3_nt: TGCGCCAGCAGCTTTTTTAGTGAGGGAGAGACCCAGTACTTC

d_call: TRBD2
clone_size: -
j_call: TRBJ2-1
v_call: TRBV4-3
cdr3_aa: CASSQEGTSGYNEQFF
cdr3_nt: TGCGCCAGCAGCCAAGAGGGGACTAGCGGATACAATGAGCAGTTCTTC

d_call: -
clone_size: -
j_call: TRBJ2-1
v_call: TRBV27
cdr3_aa: CASSLFLARSLDNEQFF
cdr3_nt: TGTGCCAGCAGTTTATTTTTAGCCCGATCCCTAGACAATGAGCAGTTCTTC

d_call: -
clone_size: -
j_call: TRBJ2-7
v_call: TRBV7-9
cdr3_aa: CASSSPAAYEQYF
cdr3_nt: TGTGCCAGCAGCTCCCCCGCAGCGTACGAGCAGTACTTC

d_call: -
clone_size: -
j_call: TRBJ1-1
v_call: TRBV28
cdr3_aa: CASSPNGLMNTEAFF
cdr3_nt: TGTGCCAGCAGTCCAAATGGGCTAATGAACACTGAAGCTTTCTTT

d_call: -
clone_size: -
j_call: TRBJ1-5
v_call: TRBV2
cdr3_aa: CASSEGPNQPQHF
cdr3_nt: TGTGCCAGCAGTGAAGGGCCCAATCAGCCCCAGCATTTT

d_call: TRBD1
clone_size: -
j_call: TRBJ2-3
v_call: TRBV18
cdr3_aa: CASSQTGGHSTDTQYF
cdr3_nt: TGTGCCAGCTCACAGACAGGGGGCCATAGCACAGATACGCAGTATTTT

d_call: -
clone_size: -
j_call: TRBJ2-3
v_call: TRBV6-1
cdr3_aa: CASSIRAGGTDTQYF
cdr3_nt: TGTGCCAGCTCTATCCGAGCGGGTGGCACAGATACGCAGTATTTT

d_call: -
clone_size: -
j_call: TRBJ2-3
v_call: TRBV18
cdr3_aa: CASSPKASSTDTQYF
cdr3_nt: TGTGCCAGCTCACCAAAGGCTAGCAGCACAGATACGCAGTATTTT

d_call: -
clone_size: -
j_call: TRBJ2-2
v_call: TRBV15
cdr3_aa: CATSRGLGSTGELFF
cdr3_nt: TGTGCCACCAGCAGAGGCCTAGGGAGTACCGGGGAGCTGTTTTTT

d_call: -
clone_size: -
j_call: TRBJ1-1
v_call: TRBV4-2
cdr3_aa: CASSQGSSMNTEAFF
cdr3_nt: TGTGCCAGCAGCCAAGGGTCGAGCATGAACACTGAAGCTTTCTTT

d_call: TRBD1
clone_size: -
j_call: TRBJ1-5
v_call: TRBV5-1
cdr3_aa: CASSLGQGVQPQHF
cdr3_nt: TGCGCCAGCAGCCTAGGACAGGGTGTACAGCCCCAGCATTTT

d_call: TRBD2
clone_size: -
j_call: TRBJ2-3
v_call: TRBV5-1
cdr3_aa: CASSEAGGNTDTQYF
cdr3_nt: TGCGCCAGCAGCGAAGCGGGAGGTAACACAGATACGCAGTATTTT

d_call: TRBD1
clone_size: -
j_call: TRBJ1-2
v_call: TRBV10-3
cdr3_aa: CAISERGEGAHGYTF
cdr3_nt: TGTGCCATCAGTGAGCGGGGTGAGGGGGCACATGGCTACACCTTC

d_call: -
clone_size: -
j_call: TRBJ1-4
v_call: TRBV25-1
cdr3_aa: CASSEDLTGDNEKLFF
cdr3_nt: TGTGCCAGCAGTGAAGACCTGACAGGAGATAATGAAAAACTGTTTTTT

d_call: TRBD1
clone_size: -
j_call: TRBJ2-7
v_call: TRBV5-1
cdr3_aa: CASSRRGGENEQYF
cdr3_nt: TGCGCCAGCAGTCGGAGAGGGGGCGAAAACGAGCAGTACTTC

d_call: TRBD1
clone_size: -
j_call: TRBJ1-5
v_call: TRBV4-1
cdr3_aa: CASSQVSAGTGGRQPQHF
cdr3_nt: TGCGCCAGCAGCCAGGTAAGCGCCGGGACAGGGGGCCGCCAGCCCCAGCATTTT

d_call: -
clone_size: -
j_call: TRBJ2-2
v_call: TRBV19
cdr3_aa: CASKIVTQNTGELFF
cdr3_nt: TGTGCCAGTAAGATCGTGACACAGAACACCGGGGAGCTGTTTTTT

d_call: -
clone_size: -
j_call: TRBJ1-2
v_call: TRBV6-5
cdr3_aa: CASSYSGGYGYTF
cdr3_nt: TGTGCCAGCAGTTACTCAGGGGGTTACGGCTACACCTTC

d_call: -
clone_size: -
j_call: TRBJ1-1
v_call: TRBV5-8
cdr3_aa: CASSLSGVAFF
cdr3_nt: TGTGCCAGCAGCCTTTCCGGGGTGGCTTTCTTT

d_call: -
clone_size: once
j_call: TRBJ1-2
v_call: TRBV18
cdr3_aa: CASSRSGFPVGYTF
cdr3_nt: TGTGCCAGCTCACGCTCCGGGTTTCCGGTTGGCTACACCTTC

d_call: -
clone_size: -
j_call: TRBJ1-3
v_call: TRBV6-1
cdr3_aa: CASSERGQYSGNTIYF
cdr3_nt: TGTGCCAGCAGTGAACGCGGACAGTACTCTGGAAACACCATATATTTT